This record looks at one T cell receptor beta chain sequence and its context. There are a few counts of this clone. The antigen it recognizes is unknown. No quality values exist for individual bases; no much larger clone is one base distant. The sample comes from a study of cytomegalovirus exposure and HLA in healthy donors (dated by TCRdb to 2017 to 2019). Looking at the study overall: In an earlier analysis of some 610 of the donors, about 270 Gb of sequence data and roughly 100 million unique TCR beta sequences from about 190 million T cells were reported. Every repertoire in the discovery cohort had been generated on one and the same sequencing platform. An earlier analysis of around 580 of the donors used high-throughput TCR beta sequencing to judge whether each TCR beta V gene segment behaved as functional or pseudogenic. Roughly 5 DR-DQ haplotypes were treated as single units for association and clustering because of strong linkage in the cohort. The T cell repertoires of around 730 subjects were profiled by immunosequencing and related to cytomegalovirus serostatus. Along with the approximately 700-subject first cohort, a separate validation cohort of over a hundred different subjects was used. Of the roughly 430 genotyped donors, about 80% fell in the genetic ancestry cluster associated with self-reported Caucasian donors. The aim of the study was to test whether cataloging public T cell receptors could identify signatures of past pathogen exposure. To predict cytomegalovirus infection status, the study brought together high-throughput TCR immunosequencing, statistical association of individual TCRs with disease status, and machine learning. Typing coverage differed by locus: A, B, C, DRB1 and DQB1 were typed in roughly 629-640 donors, DQA1 in about 500, DPA1 in around 580, and DPB1 in 400 to 490. On average, 235,054 unique TCR beta nucleotide sequences were sequenced per donor among a few hundred genotyped donors of the cohort, with roughly 20% of those sequences being non-productive. In a later analysis, previously published TCR beta repertoires from 550 to 700 donors were re-analyzed and high-resolution HLA genotyping was added so that TCR occurrence patterns could be studied. An early release covering more than 500 HLA-typed donors comprised approximately 300 gigabases of sequencing data and tens of millions of unique TCR sequences. Rather than drawing on any new phenotypic data, the later analysis identified candidate immune exposures from TCR beta sequences and the way those sequences occurred across donors. Donor age, sex, ethnicity and CMV serostatus were compiled alongside the repertoire data. Genome-wide SNP genotypes for about 60% of the roughly 700 donors were used in a later genetic analysis, which treated that subset as a discovery cohort. HLA typing included class I and class II loci at four-digit resolution.

In total, about 650 healthy bone marrow donors made up the cohort. At the time of sampling, all cohort members were nominally healthy, though unrecorded immune exposures were likely present. The donor was CMV seronegative and was included in the group of about 400 seronegative cohort members. A peripheral blood sample was provided by each donor, and peripheral blood mononuclear cells were used for TCR beta sequencing. The Qiagen DNeasy Blood Extraction Kit was used to extract genomic DNA from the blood cell samples. Library prep was done by the immunoSEQ multiplex PCR assay. For the multiplex PCR, a mixture combining 60 forward primers for TCR Vbeta segments and 13 reverse primers for TCR Jbeta segments was used. The CDR3 region of rearranged TCR beta genes was amplified from genomic DNA by a multiplex PCR assay. Amplified TCR beta libraries were sequenced as 87-base-pair reads on the Illumina HiSeq System. The original methods were these. Across the 670 or so repertoires, a later analysis counted 80 million or so unique TCR beta chains, roughly 11 million of which were shared by at least two donors. Raw reads were error-corrected and collapsed into unique sequences with a nearest-neighbor algorithm that merged closely related sequences to remove PCR and sequencing errors. To assign V, D and J gene segments, CDR3 sequences were aligned to IMGT reference sequences. For a sequence to be retained, a match of at least six nucleotides to both a V gene segment and a J gene segment was required. A rearrangement counted as productive if the CDR3 had no stop codons and remained in frame with V and J, and every other rearrangement counted as non-productive. Following IMGT convention, CDR3 was defined as the stretch from the second conserved V-encoded cysteine up to the conserved J-encoded phenylalanine. Sequences without an unambiguous match to a single V gene segment were excluded from the earlier analysis of almost 600 of the donors. An earlier analysis of some 610 of the donors called V segments functional above 56.7% productive rearrangements and segregating when the between-donor standard deviation exceeded 5%. To diagnose cytomegalovirus status from the catalog of TCR beta chain sequences, a statistical classification framework was built. A later analysis assigned V and J genes by comparing TCR nucleotide sequences with IMGT/GENE-DB human TR gene sequences. The TCRdist pipeline was used in a later analysis to assign CDR3 sequences and most-parsimonious VDJ recombination scenarios. A later analysis defined each TCR beta chain by its CDR3 amino acid sequence plus V-gene family, and excluded reads lacking a unique V-gene family. As a way to deal with suspected cross-contamination and a sequencing artifact, a later analysis dropped under 600 nucleotide sequences that were highly shared and had low generation probability. In a later analysis, a clonal expansion index was calculated for each public chain from normalized within-repertoire ranks of inferred template counts. Generation probabilities in a later analysis came from a VDJ recombination model fitted to out-of-frame rearrangements, and those results were checked against IGoR. In a later analysis, hypergeometric tests were used to score TCR-TCR, TCR-HLA and TCR-CMV co-occurrence, with a repertoire-size bias correction applied to TCR pairs. False discovery rates were estimated in a later analysis by permuting HLA or CMV assignments 20 times. In a later analysis, co-occurring TCRs were grouped with DBSCAN, and TCRdist sequence similarity was added when clustering was performed within HLA-allele-positive subsets. For co-occurrence clustering, repertoires with fewer than 30,000 or more than 120,000 public chains were excluded, along with several repertoires with anomalous nucleotide sharing. TCRdb took over this immuneACCESS table, retaining in-frame rearrangements with V and J assigned. Such tables are incomplete; in checked studies, under half of the missing clones stem from an unresolved V gene, and the remainder is unexplained. Clonal size and the V and J genes are those of that table, whereas D and trimming came from the DNA. The sample table shows fewer than 140,000 clones, and under 80% are seen once. Around 3.4% of the sample goes to the ten largest clones.

The CDR3 numbers 14 residues from cysteine through phenylalanine. Only the CDR3 part of the read is kept: 42 bases, read in frame from the first base. V is pruned by 5 bases and J by 4 bases, leaving 2 bases of the junction without a gene match. Reading the germline V gene (reference sequence) gives CDR1 SGHNT and CDR2 YYREEE. Points the paper makes about the study in general: In vitro tests confirmed that three of the cytomegalovirus-associated TCR beta chains recognize cytomegalovirus antigens. Because counts were too low, about 18 rarely observed V segments, including chromosome 9 orphons, were excluded from the earlier analysis of under 650 of the donors. Presence/absence analyses assumed roughly uniform sequencing depth across donors, an assumption that may not hold. Cytomegalovirus status was reported to be diagnosed by the classifier with high specificity and sensitivity in both the original and validation cohorts. Most TCR sequences were observed very rarely across donors, whereas some public TCRs were present in many individuals. Some IMGT-functional V segments, including TRBV6-2 and TRBV6-3, could not be told apart with the 87-base-pair reads, so those segments were excluded. A later genetic analysis associated a missense DCLRE1C variant with V-gene and J-gene trimming of TCR beta chains, and an independent cohort replicated the association. A further reported finding was that TCR beta sequences accurately predicted the HLA-A and HLA-B alleles for most subjects in the first cohort. Compared with equally common non-associated chains, HLA-associated TCR beta chains in a later analysis were more clonally expanded and had lower generation probabilities. In the study, 150 to 200 TCR beta chains were listed as associated with cytomegalovirus. When HLA alleles, especially DR and DQ, strongly co-occurred, attributing TCR associations to individual alleles was difficult. Linkage disequilibrium might explain the correlated functional status among segregating V segments, but an unknown experimental factor could not be excluded. In a later analysis, the rate of TCR association differed among HLA loci, with DRB1 alleles having the most associated TCRs and HLA-C alleles having the fewest. The cohort was sequenced for TCR beta chains only, and without alpha or paired-chain data the features that could be detected were limited. In a later analysis, most CMV-associated TCR beta chains were found to appear HLA-restricted, with HLA associations seemingly driven largely by CMV exposure. For the cohort, immune exposure information was limited to CMV serostatus. Broadly in line with IMGT annotations, most TCR beta V segments showed up in productive rearrangements about 90% or about 30% of the time in an earlier analysis of around 600 of the donors. The authors suggested that the approach could potentially be generalized to other disease states and immunological phenotypes. A later analysis associated 16,951 TCR beta sequences with specific HLA alleles at a false discovery rate of 0.05. Several of the top co-occurrence clusters appeared to be linked to parvovirus B19, influenza, CMV and Epstein-Barr virus, according to a later analysis. HLA typing was unavailable for some donors at each locus, so association tests used only the typed subset. Compared with the roughly 700-donor mean, donors in an Asian-associated ancestry cluster had fewer N-insertions in productive TCRs, according to a later genetic analysis. The sequencing pipeline was judged likely to have produced a cluster of highly shared sequence variants as a technical artifact.

Sequencing was carried out using PBMCs. Recombination connected TRBV5-4 to TRBJ2-2; the junction holds 10 bases that match TRBD2. The clonotype originates from a man between 60 and 75 years old in good health and CMV-seronegative. The CDR3 protein is CASRGTSVTGELFF. The bases are TGTGCCAGCAGGGGGACTAGCGTCACCGGGGAGCTGTTTTTT.